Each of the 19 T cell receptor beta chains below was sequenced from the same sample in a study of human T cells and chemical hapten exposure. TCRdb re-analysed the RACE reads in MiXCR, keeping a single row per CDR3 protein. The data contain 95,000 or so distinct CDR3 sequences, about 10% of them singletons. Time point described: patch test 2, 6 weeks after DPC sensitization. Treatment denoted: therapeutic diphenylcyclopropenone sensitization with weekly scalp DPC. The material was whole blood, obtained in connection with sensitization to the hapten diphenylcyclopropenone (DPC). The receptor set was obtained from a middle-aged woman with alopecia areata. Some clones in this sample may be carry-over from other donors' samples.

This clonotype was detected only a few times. The CDR3 sequence: CSATAWSRSTDTQYF. The CDR3 bases are TGCAGTGCCACGGCGTGGTCGCGGAGCACAGATACGCAGTATTTT. The rearrangement links TRBV20-1 to TRBJ2-3, with unresolved D. V was trimmed by 6 bases and J by 0 bases, leaving 16 bases between them. CDR1 and CDR2 from the germline V gene are DFQATT and SNEGSKA (reference sequence). The CDR3 consists of 15 residues.

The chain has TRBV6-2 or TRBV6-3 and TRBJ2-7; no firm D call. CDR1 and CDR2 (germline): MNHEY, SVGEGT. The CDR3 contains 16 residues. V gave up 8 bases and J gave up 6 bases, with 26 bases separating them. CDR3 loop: CASHRISPTSPGEQYF. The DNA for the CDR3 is TGTGCCAGCCATCGGATTTCGCCAACTTCGCCCGGCGAGCAGTACTTC.

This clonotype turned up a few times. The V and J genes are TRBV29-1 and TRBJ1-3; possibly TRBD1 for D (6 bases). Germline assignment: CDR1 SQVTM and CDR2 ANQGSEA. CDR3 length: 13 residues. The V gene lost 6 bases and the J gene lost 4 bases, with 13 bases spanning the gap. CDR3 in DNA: TGCAGCGTCTTAGGGGGACCCGGAAACACCATATATTTT. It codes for CSVLGGPGNTIYF.

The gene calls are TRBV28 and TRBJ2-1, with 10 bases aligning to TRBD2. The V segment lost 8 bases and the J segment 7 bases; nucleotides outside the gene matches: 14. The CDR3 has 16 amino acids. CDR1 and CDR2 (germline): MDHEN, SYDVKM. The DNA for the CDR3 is TGTGCCAGCCGGACTAGCGGACTGGGGGCCGCAAATGAGCAGTTCTTC. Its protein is CASRTSGLGAANEQFF.

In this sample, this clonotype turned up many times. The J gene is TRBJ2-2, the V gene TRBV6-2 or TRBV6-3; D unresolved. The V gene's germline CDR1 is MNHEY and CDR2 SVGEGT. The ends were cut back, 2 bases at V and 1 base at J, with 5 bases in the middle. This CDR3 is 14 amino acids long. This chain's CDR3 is CASSYRENTGELFF. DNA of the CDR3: TGTGCCAGCAGTTACAGGGAGAACACCGGGGAGCTGTTTTTT.

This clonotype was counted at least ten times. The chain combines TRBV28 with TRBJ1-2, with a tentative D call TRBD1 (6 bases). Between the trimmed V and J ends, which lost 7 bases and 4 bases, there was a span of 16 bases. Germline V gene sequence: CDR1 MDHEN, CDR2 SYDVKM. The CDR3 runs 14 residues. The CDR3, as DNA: TGTGCCAGCAAGAGCGGGACAAGGGTCTATGGCTACACCTTC. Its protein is CASKSGTRVYGYTF.

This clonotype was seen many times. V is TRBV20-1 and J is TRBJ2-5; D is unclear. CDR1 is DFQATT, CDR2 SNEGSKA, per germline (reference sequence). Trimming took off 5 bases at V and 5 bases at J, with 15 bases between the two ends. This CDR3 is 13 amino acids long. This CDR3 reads CSAPLLVGETQYF. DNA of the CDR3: TGCAGTGCTCCTCTGTTAGTCGGGGAGACCCAGTACTTC.

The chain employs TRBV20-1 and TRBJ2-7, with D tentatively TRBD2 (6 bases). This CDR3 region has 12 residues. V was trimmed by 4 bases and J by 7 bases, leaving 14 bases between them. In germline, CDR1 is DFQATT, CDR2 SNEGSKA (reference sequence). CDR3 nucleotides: TGCAGTGCTAATGGGGACGCGGGGGAGCAGTACTTC. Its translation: CSANGDAGEQYF.

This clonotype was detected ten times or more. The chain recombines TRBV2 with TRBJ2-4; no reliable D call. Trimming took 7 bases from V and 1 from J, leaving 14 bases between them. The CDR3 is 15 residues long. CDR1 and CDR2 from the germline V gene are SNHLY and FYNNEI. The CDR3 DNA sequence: TGTGCCAGCATGCAAGCTCCTGGGGCCAAAAACATTCAGTACTTC. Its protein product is CASMQAPGAKNIQYF. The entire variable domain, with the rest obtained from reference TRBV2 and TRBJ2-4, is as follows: EPEVTQTPSHQVTQMGQEVILRCVPISNHLYFYWYRQILGQKVEFLVSFYNNEISEKSEIFDDQFSVERPDGSNFTLKIRSTKLEDSAMYFCASMQAPGAKNIQYFGAGTRLSVL.

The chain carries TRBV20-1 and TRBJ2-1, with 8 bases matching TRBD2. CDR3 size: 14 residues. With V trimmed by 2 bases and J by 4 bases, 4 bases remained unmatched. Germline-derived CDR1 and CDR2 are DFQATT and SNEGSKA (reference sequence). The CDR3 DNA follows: TGCAGTGCTAGAAGTGGCGGGGGGTACAATGAGCAGTTCTTC. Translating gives CSARSGGGYNEQFF.

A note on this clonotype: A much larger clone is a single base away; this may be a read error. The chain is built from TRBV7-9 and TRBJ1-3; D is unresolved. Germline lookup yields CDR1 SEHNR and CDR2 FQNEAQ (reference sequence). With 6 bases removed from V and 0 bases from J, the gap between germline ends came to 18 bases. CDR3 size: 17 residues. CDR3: CASSIHRGGFSGNTIYF. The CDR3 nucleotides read TGTGCCAGCAGTATCCACCGCGGAGGTTTCTCTGGAAACACCATATATTTT.

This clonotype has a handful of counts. CDR3 sequence: CASSQDSFVWTEAFF. The CDR3 DNA is TGCGCCAGCAGCCAAGATTCTTTCGTTTGGACTGAAGCTTTCTTT. The chain is built from TRBV4-3 and TRBJ1-1; D is unresolved. V was shortened by 0 bases and J by 5 bases, with 13 bases between the two germline ends. CDR3 length: 15 amino acids. CDR1 is LGHNA and CDR2 is YSLEER in the germline V gene.

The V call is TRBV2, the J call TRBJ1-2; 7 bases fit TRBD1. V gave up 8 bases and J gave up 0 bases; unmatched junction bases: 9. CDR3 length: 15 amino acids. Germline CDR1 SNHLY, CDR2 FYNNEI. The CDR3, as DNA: TGTGCCAGCTTCAGGGGGGTCAGTTCTAACTATGGCTACACCTTC. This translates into CASFRGVSSNYGYTF.

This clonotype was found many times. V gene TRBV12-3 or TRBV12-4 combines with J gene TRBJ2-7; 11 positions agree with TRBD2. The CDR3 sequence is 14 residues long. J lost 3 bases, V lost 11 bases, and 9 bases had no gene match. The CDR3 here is CALVRLAGGYEQYF. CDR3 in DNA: TGTGCCCTGGTACGGCTAGCGGGAGGCTACGAGCAGTACTTC.

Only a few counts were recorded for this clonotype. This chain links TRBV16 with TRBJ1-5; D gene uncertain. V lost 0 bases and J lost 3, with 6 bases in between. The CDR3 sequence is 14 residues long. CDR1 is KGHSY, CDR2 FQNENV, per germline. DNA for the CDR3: TGTGCCAGCAGCCAATCCCAGCTCAATCAGCCCCAGCATTTT. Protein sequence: CASSQSQLNQPQHF.

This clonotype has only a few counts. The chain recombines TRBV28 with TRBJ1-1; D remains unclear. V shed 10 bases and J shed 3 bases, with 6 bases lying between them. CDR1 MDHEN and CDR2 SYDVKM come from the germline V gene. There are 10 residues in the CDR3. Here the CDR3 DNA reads TGTGCCACCTTGCACACTGAAGCTTTCTTT. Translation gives CATLHTEAFF.

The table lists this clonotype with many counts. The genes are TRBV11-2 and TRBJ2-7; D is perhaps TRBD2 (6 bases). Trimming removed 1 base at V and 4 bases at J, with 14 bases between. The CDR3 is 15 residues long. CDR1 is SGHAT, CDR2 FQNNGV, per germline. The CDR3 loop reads CASSLGPGARYEQYF. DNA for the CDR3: TGTGCCAGCAGCTTAGGGCCGGGAGCCCGATACGAGCAGTACTTC.

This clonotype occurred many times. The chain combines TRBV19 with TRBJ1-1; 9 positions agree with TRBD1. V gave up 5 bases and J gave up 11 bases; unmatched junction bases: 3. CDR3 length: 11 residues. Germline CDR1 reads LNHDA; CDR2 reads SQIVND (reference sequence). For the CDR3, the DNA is TGTGCCAGTAGTGTGGACAGGGGTGCTTTCTTT. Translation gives CASSVDRGAFF.

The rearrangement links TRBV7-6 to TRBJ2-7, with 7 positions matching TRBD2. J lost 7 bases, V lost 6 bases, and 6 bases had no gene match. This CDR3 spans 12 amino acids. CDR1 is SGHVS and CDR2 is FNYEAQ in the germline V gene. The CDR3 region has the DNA TGTGCCAGCAGGCACCTAGCGGAGGAGCAGTACTTC. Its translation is CASRHLAEEQYF.